Sequencing of this T cell receptor beta chain was carried out in a study of regulatory T cells in long-lasting Graves disease. About this clonotype: Antigen specificity is unknown.

The TCR beta library used iRepertoire HTBI primers with Arm-PCR amplification of CDR3. TCRdb itself ran the multiplex PCR reads through MiXCR, one entry per CDR3 protein. The sample lists roughly 400,000 distinct CDR3 sequences, 21% occurring once. Time point described: persistent/refractory GD, antithyroid drugs over 5 years with positive TRAb. Following extraction of RNA from PBMCs, that RNA was used to make the TCR library. The patients included were those that came from an endocrinology department in Xi'an, China. Germline values: CDR1 MGHRA, CDR2 YSYEKL. The CDR3 is 15 amino acids. The V end lost 0 bases, the J end lost 5 bases, and 14 bases lay between the germline ends. Study results and limitations: Fewer public clonotypes were shared by new patients (approximately 1,000) than by persistent patients (roughly 2,500). Patients with persistent Graves' had lower TCR diversity than newly diagnosed patients.

The origin of this receptor is a female donor with Graves disease. The V gene is TRBV4-1, the J gene TRBJ2-7; the D call may be TRBD1 or TRBD2 (5 bases each). The material sequenced was peripheral blood mononuclear cells (PBMCs), taken when the disease was refractory, from a patient treated with antithyroid drugs. The CDR3 reads CASSQESGTIDEQYF. CDR3 in DNA: TGCGCCAGCAGCCAAGAAAGTGGGACCATCGACGAGCAGTACTTC.